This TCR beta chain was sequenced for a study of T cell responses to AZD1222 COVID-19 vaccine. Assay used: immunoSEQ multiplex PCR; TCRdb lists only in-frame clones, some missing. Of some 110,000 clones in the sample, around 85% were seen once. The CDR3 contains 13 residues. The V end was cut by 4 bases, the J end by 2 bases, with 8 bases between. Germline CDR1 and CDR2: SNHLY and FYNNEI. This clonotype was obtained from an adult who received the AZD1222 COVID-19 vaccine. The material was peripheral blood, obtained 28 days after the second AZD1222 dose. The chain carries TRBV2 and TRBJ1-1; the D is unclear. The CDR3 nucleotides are TGTGCCAGCAGTGGTAACAGTAACACTGAAGCTTTCTTT. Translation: CASSGNSNTEAFF.